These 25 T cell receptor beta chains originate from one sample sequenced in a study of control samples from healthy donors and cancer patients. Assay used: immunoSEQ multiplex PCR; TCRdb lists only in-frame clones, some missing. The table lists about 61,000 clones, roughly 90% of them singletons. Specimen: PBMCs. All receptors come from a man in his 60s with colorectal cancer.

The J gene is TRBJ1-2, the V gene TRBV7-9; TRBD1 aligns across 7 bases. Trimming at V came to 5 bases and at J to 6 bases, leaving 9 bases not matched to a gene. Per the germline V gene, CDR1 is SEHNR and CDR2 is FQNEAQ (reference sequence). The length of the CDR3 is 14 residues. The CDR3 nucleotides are TGTGCCAGCAGCCAGGGGGGGCAGGCGGATGGCTACACCTTC. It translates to CASSQGGQADGYTF.

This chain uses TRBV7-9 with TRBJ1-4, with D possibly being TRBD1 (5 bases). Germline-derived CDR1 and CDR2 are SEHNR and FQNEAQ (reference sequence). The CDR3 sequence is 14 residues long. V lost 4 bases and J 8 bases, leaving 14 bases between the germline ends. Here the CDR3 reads CASSWGGPMEKLFF. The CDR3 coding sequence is TGTGCCAGCAGCTGGGGGGGACCCATGGAAAAACTGTTTTTT. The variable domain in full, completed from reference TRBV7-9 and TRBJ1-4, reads DTGVSQNPRHKITKRGQNVTFRCDPISEHNRLYWYRQTLGQGPEFLTYFQNEAQLEKSRLLSDRFSAERPKGSFSTLEIQRTEQGDSAMYLCASSWGGPMEKLFFGSGTQLSVL.

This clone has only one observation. The CDR3 DNA is TGTGCCAGTAGTTCGGGACGGATCTCCTACGAGCAGTACTTC. Its protein is CASSSGRISYEQYF. The chain recombines TRBV19 with TRBJ2-7; the D gene could be TRBD1 or TRBD2 (5 bases each). Germline CDR1 is LNHDA and CDR2 is SQIVND (reference sequence). The CDR3 contains 14 residues. The V end was cut by 5 bases, the J end by 0 bases, with 11 bases between.

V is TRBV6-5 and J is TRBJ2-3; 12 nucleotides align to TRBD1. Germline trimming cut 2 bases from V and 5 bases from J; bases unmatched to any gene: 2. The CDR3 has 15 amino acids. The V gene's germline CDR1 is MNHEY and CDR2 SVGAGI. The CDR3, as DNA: TGTGCCAGCAGTTACGGGGACAGGGGGCAAGATACGCAGTATTTT. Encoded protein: CASSYGDRGQDTQYF.

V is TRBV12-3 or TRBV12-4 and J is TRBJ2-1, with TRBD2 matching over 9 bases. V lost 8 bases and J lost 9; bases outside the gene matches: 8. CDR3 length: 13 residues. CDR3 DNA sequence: TGTGCCAGCGGGTCTAGCGGGGAGAGTGAGCAGTTCTTC. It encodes CASGSSGESEQFF.

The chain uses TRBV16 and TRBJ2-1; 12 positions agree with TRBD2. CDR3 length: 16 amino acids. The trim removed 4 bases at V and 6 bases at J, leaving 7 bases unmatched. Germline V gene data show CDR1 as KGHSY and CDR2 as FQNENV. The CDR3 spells CASSPLTSGGLNEQFF. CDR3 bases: TGTGCCAGCAGCCCATTGACTAGCGGGGGCCTCAATGAGCAGTTCTTC.

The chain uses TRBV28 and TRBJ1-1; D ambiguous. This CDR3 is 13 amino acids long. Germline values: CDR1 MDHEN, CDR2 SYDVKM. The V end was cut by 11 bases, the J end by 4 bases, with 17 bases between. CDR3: CAAHPGVSTEAFF. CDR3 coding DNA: TGTGCCGCCCATCCTGGAGTGAGCACTGAAGCTTTCTTT.

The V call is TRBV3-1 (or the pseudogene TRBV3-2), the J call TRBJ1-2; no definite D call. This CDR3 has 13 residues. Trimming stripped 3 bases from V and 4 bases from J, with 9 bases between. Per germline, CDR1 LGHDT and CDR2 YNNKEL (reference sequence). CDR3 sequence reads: CASSQDQLYGYTF. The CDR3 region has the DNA TGTGCCAGCAGCCAGGATCAACTCTATGGCTACACCTTC.

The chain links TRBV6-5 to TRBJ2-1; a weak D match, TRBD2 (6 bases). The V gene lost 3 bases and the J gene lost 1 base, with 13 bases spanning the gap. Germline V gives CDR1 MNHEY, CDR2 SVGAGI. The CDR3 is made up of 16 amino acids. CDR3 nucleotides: TGTGCCAGCAGTTATGGGGGGTCAGGATCCTACAATGAGCAGTTCTTC. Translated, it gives CASSYGGSGSYNEQFF.

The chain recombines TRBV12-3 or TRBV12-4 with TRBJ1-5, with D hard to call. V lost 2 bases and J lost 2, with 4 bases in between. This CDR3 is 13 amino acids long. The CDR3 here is CASSLFGNQPQHF. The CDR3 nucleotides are TGTGCCAGCAGTTTATTTGGCAATCAGCCCCAGCATTTT.

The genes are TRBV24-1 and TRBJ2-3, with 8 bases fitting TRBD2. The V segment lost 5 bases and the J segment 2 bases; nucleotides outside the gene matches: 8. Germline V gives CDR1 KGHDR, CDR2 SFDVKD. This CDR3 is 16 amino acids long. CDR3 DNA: TGTGCCACCAGTGCCCGCGGGCGGGGGGACACAGATACGCAGTATTTT. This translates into CATSARGRGDTDTQYF.

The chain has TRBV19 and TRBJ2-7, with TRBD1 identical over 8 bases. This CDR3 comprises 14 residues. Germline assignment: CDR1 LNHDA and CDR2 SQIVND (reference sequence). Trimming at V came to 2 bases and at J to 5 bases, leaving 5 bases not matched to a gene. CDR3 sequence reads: CASSIYRGIDEQYF. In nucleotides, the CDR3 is TGTGCCAGTAGTATATACAGGGGGATCGACGAGCAGTACTTC.

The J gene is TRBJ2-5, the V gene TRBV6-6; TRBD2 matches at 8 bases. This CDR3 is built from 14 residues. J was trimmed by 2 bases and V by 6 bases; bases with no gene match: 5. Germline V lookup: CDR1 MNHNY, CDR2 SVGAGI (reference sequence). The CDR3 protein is CASRALAGQETQYF. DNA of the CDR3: TGTGCCAGCAGGGCCCTAGCGGGTCAAGAGACCCAGTACTTC.

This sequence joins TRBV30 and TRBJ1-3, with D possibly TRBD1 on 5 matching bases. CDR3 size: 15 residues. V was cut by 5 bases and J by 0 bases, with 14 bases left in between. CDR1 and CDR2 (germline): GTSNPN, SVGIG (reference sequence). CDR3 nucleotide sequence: TGTGCCTGGGTAGTAGACAGAAGCTCTGGAAACACCATATATTTT. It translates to CAWVVDRSSGNTIYF.

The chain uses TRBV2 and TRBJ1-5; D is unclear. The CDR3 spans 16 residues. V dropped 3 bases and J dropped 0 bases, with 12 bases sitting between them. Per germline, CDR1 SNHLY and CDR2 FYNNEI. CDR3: CASSDVWEYSNQPQHF. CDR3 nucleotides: TGTGCCAGCAGTGATGTCTGGGAATATAGCAATCAGCCCCAGCATTTT.

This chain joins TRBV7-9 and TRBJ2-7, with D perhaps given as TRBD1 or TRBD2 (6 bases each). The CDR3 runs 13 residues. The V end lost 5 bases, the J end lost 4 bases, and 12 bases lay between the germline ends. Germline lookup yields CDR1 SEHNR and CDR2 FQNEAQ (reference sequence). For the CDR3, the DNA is TGTGCCAGCAGCCCTAAAGGGGGGTACGAGCAGTACTTC. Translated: CASSPKGGYEQYF.

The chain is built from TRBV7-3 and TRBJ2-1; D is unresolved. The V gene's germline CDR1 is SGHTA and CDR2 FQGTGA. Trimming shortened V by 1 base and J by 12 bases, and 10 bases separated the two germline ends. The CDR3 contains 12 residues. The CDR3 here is CASSLNVPRQFF. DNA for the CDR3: TGTGCCAGCAGCTTAAACGTCCCTAGGCAGTTCTTC.

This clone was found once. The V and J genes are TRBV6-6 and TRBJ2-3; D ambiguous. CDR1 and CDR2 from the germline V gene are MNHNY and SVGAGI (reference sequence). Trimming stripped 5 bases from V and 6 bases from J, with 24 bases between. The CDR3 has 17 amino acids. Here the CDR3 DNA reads TGTGCCAGCAGTCCCCGAGAAGGCGGACCGCTGCAGGATACGCAGTATTTT. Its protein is CASSPREGGPLQDTQYF.

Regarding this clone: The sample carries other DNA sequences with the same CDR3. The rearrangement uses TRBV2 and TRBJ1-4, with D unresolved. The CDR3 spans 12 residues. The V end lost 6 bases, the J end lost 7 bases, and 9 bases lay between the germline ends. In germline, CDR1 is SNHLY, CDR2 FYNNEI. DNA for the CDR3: TGTGCCAGCAGAGGGATAAGTGAAAAACTGTTTTTT. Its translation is CASRGISEKLFF. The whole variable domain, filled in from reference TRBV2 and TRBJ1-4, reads EPEVTQTPSHQVTQMGQEVILRCVPISNHLYFYWYRQILGQKVEFLVSFYNNEISEKSEIFDDQFSVERPDGSNFTLKIRSTKLEDSAMYFCASRGISEKLFFGSGTQLSVL.

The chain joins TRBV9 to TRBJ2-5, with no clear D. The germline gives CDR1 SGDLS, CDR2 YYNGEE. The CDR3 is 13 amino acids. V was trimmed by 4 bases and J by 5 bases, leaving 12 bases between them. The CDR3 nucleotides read TGTGCCAGCAGCCGGACCCCTCGGGAGACCCAGTACTTC. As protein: CASSRTPRETQYF.

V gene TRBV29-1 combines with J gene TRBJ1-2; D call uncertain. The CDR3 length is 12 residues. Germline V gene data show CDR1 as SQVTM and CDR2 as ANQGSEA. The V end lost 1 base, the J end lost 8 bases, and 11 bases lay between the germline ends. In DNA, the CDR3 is TGCAGCGTTGAAGGAGACTCCGGGGGCTACACCTTC. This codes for CSVEGDSGGYTF.

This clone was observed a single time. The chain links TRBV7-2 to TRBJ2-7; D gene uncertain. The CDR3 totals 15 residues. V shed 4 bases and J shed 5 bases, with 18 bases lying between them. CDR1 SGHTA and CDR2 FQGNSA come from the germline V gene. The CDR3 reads CASSSSAAPSNEQYF. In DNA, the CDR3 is TGTGCCAGCAGCTCCTCTGCGGCACCGTCCAACGAGCAGTACTTC.

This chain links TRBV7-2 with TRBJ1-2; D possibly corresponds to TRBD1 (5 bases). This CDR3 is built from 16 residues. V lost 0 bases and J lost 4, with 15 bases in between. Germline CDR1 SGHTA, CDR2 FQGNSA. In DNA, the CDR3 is TGTGCCAGCAGCTTAGCAGTGGTCGGGACGGCCTATGGCTACACCTTC. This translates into CASSLAVVGTAYGYTF.

The CDR3 DNA reads as TGTGCCAGCACTCGTGTGGAAGGGGCTACCACTGAAGCTTTCTTT. This encodes CASTRVEGATTEAFF. The chain has TRBV6-5 and TRBJ1-1, with TRBD1 as a possible D gene (5 bases). CDR3 length equals 15 residues. The V gene's germline CDR1 is MNHEY and CDR2 SVGAGI. Trimming removed 7 bases from V and 4 bases from J, with 19 bases in between.

Here the CDR3 DNA reads TGTGCCAGCAGCTTTTTTTGGACAGGAGGTGACTATGGCTACACCTTC. Protein product: CASSFFWTGGDYGYTF. The chain couples TRBV11-3 to TRBJ1-2; TRBD1 aligns across 7 bases. This CDR3 region has 16 residues. J was trimmed by 3 bases and V by 3 bases; bases with no gene match: 10. The germline gives CDR1 SGHNT, CDR2 YENEEA. Based on the CDR3 plus reference TRBV11-3 and TRBJ1-2, the full variable domain is EAGVVQSPRYKIIEKKQPVAFWCNPISGHNTLYWYLQNLGQGPELLIRYENEEAVDDSQLPKDRFSAERLKGVDSTLKIQPAELGDSAVYLCASSFFWTGGDYGYTFGSGTRLTVV.